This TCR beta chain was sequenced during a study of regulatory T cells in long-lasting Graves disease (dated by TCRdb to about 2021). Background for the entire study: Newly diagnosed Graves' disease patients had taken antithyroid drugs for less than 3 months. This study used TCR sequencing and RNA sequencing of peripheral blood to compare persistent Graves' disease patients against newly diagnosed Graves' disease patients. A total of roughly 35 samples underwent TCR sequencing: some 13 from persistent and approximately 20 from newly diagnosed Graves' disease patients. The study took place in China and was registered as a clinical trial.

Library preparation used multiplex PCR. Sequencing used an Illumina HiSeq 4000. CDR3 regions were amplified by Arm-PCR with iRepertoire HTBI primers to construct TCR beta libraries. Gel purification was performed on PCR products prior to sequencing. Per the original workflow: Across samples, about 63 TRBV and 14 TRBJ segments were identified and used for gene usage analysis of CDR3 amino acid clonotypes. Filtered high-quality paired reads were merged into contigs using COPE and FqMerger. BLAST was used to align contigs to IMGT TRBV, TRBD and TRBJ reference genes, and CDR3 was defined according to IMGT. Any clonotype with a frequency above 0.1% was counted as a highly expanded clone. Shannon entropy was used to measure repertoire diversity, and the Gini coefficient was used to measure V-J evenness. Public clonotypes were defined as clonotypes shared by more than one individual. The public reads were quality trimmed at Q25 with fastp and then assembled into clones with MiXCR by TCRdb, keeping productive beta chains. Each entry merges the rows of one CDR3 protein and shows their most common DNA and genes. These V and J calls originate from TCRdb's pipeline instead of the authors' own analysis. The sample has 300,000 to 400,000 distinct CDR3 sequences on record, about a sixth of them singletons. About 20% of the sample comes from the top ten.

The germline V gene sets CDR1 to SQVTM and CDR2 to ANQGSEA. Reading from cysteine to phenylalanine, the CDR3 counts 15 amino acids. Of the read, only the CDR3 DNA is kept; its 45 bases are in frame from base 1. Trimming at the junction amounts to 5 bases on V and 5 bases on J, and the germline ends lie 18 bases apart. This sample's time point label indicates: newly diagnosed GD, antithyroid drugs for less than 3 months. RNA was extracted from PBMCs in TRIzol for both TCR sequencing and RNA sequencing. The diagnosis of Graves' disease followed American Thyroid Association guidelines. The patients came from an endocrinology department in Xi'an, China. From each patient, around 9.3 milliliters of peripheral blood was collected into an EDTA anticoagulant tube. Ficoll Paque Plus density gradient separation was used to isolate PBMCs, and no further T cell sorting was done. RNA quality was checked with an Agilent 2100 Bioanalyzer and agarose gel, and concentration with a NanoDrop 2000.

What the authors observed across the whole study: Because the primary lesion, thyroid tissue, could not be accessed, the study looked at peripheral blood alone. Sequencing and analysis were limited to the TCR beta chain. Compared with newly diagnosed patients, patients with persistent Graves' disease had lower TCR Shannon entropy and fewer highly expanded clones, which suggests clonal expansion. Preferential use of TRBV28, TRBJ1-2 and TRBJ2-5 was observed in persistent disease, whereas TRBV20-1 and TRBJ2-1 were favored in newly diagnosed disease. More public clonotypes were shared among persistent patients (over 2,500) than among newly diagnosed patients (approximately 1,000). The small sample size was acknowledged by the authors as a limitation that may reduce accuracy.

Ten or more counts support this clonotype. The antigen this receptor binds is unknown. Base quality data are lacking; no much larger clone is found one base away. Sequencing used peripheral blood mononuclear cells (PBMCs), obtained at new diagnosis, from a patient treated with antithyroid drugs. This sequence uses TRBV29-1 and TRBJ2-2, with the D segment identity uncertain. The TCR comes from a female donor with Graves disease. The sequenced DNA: TGCAGCGTTTCCCCCGGTCCTTATTCAACCGGGGAGCTGTTTTTT. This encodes CSVSPGPYSTGELFF.